Each of the 17 T cell receptor beta chains below was sequenced from the same sample in a study of blood T cell repertoires in COVID-19 (TCRdb year 2020). Library construction relied on the immunoSEQ multiplex PCR assay. TCRdb carries this immuneACCESS record with in-frame sequences only. Its versions omit some clonotypes, under half of them owing to an unresolved V gene in the studies checked, with the rest unexplained. The sample table holds fewer than 500,000 clones, of which 85% to 90% were seen once. The ten largest clonotypes hold 1% to 1.3% of the sample. The sequenced sample was PBMCs or T cells enriched from blood (not recorded which). The receptor set was obtained from a man aged 25 to 40 who had recovered from COVID-19.

The gene calls are TRBV4-2 and TRBJ2-7; 9 nucleotides agree with TRBD2. The CDR3 contains 14 residues. V shed 5 bases and J 4 bases; nucleotides not matched to a gene: 6. Germline CDR1 and CDR2: LGHNA and YNFKEQ. The CDR3 here is CASSEREVGYEQYF. The DNA of the CDR3 is TGTGCCAGCAGCGAGCGGGAGGTAGGGTACGAGCAGTACTTC.

The chain links TRBV28 to TRBJ2-7, with D unresolved. The V gene's germline CDR1 is MDHEN and CDR2 SYDVKM. Trimming pared 2 bases from V and 4 bases from J, leaving 6 bases between. This CDR3 spans 12 amino acids. The CDR3 nucleotides read TGTGCCAGCAGTTTAAAGCATTACGAGCAGTACTTC. This encodes CASSLKHYEQYF.

This sequence joins TRBV7-9 and TRBJ2-2; perhaps TRBD2 as D (5 bases). The CDR3 spans 15 residues. Germline V gene sequence: CDR1 SEHNR, CDR2 FQNEAQ (reference sequence). V lost 9 bases and J 0 bases, leaving 14 bases between the germline ends. The CDR3 DNA reads TGTGCCAGGGGAGATCAACACACGAACACCGGGGAGCTGTTTTTT. Residues: CARGDQHTNTGELFF.

Notes on this clone: The same CDR3 also results from other DNA sequences found in this sample. The chain employs TRBV7-3 and TRBJ2-1; D might be TRBD2 (6 bases). This CDR3 contains 15 residues. V gave up 2 bases and J gave up 10 bases, with 18 bases separating them. From germline, CDR1 is SGHTA and CDR2 FQGTGA. In DNA, the CDR3 is TGTGCCAGCAGCTTAGGTGGGCGGGACGTACGGGAGCAGTTCTTC. Its translation: CASSLGGRDVREQFF.

The chain couples TRBV27 to TRBJ2-2; TRBD2 might be the D (6 bases). V was trimmed by 0 bases and J by 5 bases, leaving 16 bases between them. This CDR3 spans 17 amino acids. Germline V gene sequence: CDR1 MNHEY, CDR2 SMNVEV (reference sequence). The CDR3, as DNA: TGTGCCAGCAGTTTATCGACCGGGACTGGTCGGACCGGGGAGCTGTTTTTT. The encoded protein is CASSLSTGTGRTGELFF.

This clone is a singleton in its sample. The chain links TRBV4-1 to TRBJ2-1, with a weak D call TRBD1 (6 bases). CDR3 size: 15 residues. The germline V gene has CDR1 MGHRA and CDR2 YSYEKL. V lost 8 bases and J 4 bases, leaving 18 bases between the germline ends. This CDR3 reads CASAEAPGQYNEQFF. In DNA, the CDR3 is TGCGCCAGCGCTGAAGCCCCAGGACAGTACAATGAGCAGTTCTTC.

This sequence joins TRBV3-1 (or the pseudogene TRBV3-2) and TRBJ1-1; possible D gene TRBD1, 5 bases. Trimming pared 1 base from V and 0 bases from J, leaving 9 bases between. Looked up from germline, CDR1 is LGHDT and CDR2 is YNNKEL (reference sequence). CDR3 length: 15 amino acids. As DNA, the CDR3 is TGTGCCAGCAGCCAAGCTTCGGGGGTGAACACTGAAGCTTTCTTT. Amino acids: CASSQASGVNTEAFF.

In the case of this clone: One junction end does not reproduce the germline sequence, and a read error may be involved. The V and J genes are TRBV28 and TRBJ1-5, with 9 bases identical to TRBD1. The germline V gene encodes CDR1 MDHEN and CDR2 SYDVKM. The CDR3 contains 12 residues. DNA of the CDR3: TGTGCCAGCAGTTTAATAGGGACAGGGTGGGATTTT. It translates to CASSLIGTGWDF.

This chain uses TRBV6-6 with TRBJ2-3; maybe TRBD2 (5 bases). The CDR3 consists of 15 residues. Trimming pared 5 bases from V and 0 bases from J, leaving 12 bases between. Germline V gene data show CDR1 as MNHNY and CDR2 as SVGAGI (reference sequence). CDR3 nucleotides: TGTGCCAGCAGTCCCGAACGGACTAGCACAGATACGCAGTATTTT. Translated, it gives CASSPERTSTDTQYF.

V usage is TRBV15 and J usage is TRBJ2-1; D possibly corresponds to TRBD2 (6 bases). Trimming cost V 2 bases and J 5 bases, with 13 bases left between them. The CDR3 has 15 amino acids. Germline loops: CDR1 LNHNV, CDR2 YYDKDF (reference sequence). CDR3 nucleotide sequence: TGTGCCACCAGCAGATCCCGTAGCGGCGACAATGAGCAGTTCTTC. Protein product: CATSRSRSGDNEQFF.

This clone appeared a single time. The chain employs TRBV2 and TRBJ2-1; 10 bases are a match to TRBD1. The CDR3 is made up of 15 amino acids. With V trimmed by 6 bases and J by 2 bases, 4 bases remained unmatched. Germline V gene lookup returns CDR1 SNHLY and CDR2 FYNNEI. CDR3 sequence (DNA): TGTGCCAGCAGGGAGGACAGGGGGACCTACAATGAGCAGTTCTTC. Translating gives CASREDRGTYNEQFF.

This chain links TRBV5-1 with TRBJ1-4; TRBD1 matches at 9 bases. Germline V CDR1 and CDR2: SGHRS, YFSETQ. Germline trimming cut 2 bases from V and 8 bases from J; bases unmatched to any gene: 7. The CDR3 spans 15 residues. CDR3 amino acids: CASSFGDREYEKLFF. CDR3 in DNA: TGCGCCAGCAGCTTCGGGGACAGGGAATACGAAAAACTGTTTTTT.

The chain couples TRBV5-6 to TRBJ1-3, with TRBD1 matching 8 bases. V trimming: 4 bases; J trimming: 0 bases; junction bases outside the gene matches: 3. CDR1 is SGHDT and CDR2 is YYEEEE in the germline V gene. The length of the CDR3 is 15 residues. CDR3 sequence (DNA): TGTGCCAGCAGCGGCGGACAGGGCTCTGGAAACACCATATATTTT. Its protein is CASSGGQGSGNTIYF.

The rearrangement links TRBV27 to TRBJ1-2; possible D gene TRBD1, 5 bases. V lost 5 bases, J lost 5 bases, and 12 bases lay in between. The length of the CDR3 is 13 residues. In germline, CDR1 is MNHEY, CDR2 SMNVEV (reference sequence). This CDR3 reads CASSLRAGYGYTF. The CDR3 DNA reads as TGTGCCAGCAGTCTCAGGGCGGGGTATGGCTACACCTTC.

This clone was seen just once. The chain combines TRBV5-1 with TRBJ1-2; D unclear. The CDR3 is made up of 14 amino acids. Trimming shortened V by 1 base and J by 4 bases, and 11 bases separated the two germline ends. CDR1 is SGHRS, CDR2 YFSETQ, per germline. This chain's CDR3 is CASSLLAASYGYTF. The CDR3 nucleotides are TGCGCCAGCAGCTTGCTCGCAGCTAGCTATGGCTACACCTTC.

The rearrangement joins TRBV5-6 to TRBJ1-5, with D possibly matching TRBD1 (6 bases). V shed 1 base and J shed 3 bases, with 8 bases lying between them. The germline V gene encodes CDR1 SGHDT and CDR2 YYEEEE. The CDR3 runs to 14 residues. CDR3 amino acids: CASSLRDNNQPQHF. The CDR3 bases are TGTGCCAGCAGCTTGCGGGACAACAATCAGCCCCAGCATTTT.

The V gene is TRBV28, the J gene TRBJ1-4; no clear D. Looked up from germline, CDR1 is MDHEN and CDR2 is SYDVKM. The V gene lost 6 bases and the J gene lost 2 bases, with 13 bases spanning the gap. The CDR3 contains 15 residues. CDR3 in amino acids: CASRALTVTNEKLFF. The CDR3, as DNA: TGTGCCAGCAGGGCGCTTACAGTTACTAATGAAAAACTGTTTTTT.